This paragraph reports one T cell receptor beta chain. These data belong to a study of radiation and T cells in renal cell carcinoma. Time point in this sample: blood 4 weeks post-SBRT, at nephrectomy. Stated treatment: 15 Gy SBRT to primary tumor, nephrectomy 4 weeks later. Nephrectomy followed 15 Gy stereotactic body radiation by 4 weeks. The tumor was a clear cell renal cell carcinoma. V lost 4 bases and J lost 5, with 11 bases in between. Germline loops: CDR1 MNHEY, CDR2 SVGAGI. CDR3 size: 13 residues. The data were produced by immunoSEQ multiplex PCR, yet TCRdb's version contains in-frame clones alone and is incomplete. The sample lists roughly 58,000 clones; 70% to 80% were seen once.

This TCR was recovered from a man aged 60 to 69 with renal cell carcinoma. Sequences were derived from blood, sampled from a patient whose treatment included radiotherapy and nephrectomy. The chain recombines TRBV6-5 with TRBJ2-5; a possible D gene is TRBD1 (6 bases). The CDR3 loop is CASSSSTGETQYF. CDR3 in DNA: TGTGCCAGCAGTTCTTCTACAGGGGAGACCCAGTACTTC.